Below, one T cell receptor beta chain is given with its context. Antigen: not known. The source of the sample is a study of beta chain features in type 1 diabetes. The overall study: Taken together, all samples contributed more than 90,000,000 examined sorted cells. Study results and caveats: All four CD4+ subsets from Type 1 diabetes patients carried moderately but significantly shorter TCRB CDR3s. HLA effects on TCRB rearrangement stayed unresolved here.

The germline gives CDR1 SQVTM, CDR2 ANQGSEA. The CDR3 has 15 amino acids. Trimming at V came to 6 bases and at J to 0 bases, leaving 8 bases not matched to a gene. Isolated RNA was reverse transcribed in full, so expressed TCRB transcripts were sequenced. Produced via immunoSEQ multiplex PCR; TCRdb's table is partial and in-frame only. The table lists 640,000 or so clones, over 10% of them singletons. Purities in excess of 98% were seen in all sorted populations. This TCR came from a man in his late teens or twenties with type 1 diabetes. The J gene is TRBJ2-3, the V gene TRBV29-1; TRBD1 agrees at 8 bases. Sequencing was carried out using naive CD4+ T cells from blood. The chain's CDR3 is CSVGQGVISTDTQYF. The CDR3 DNA reads TGCAGCGTCGGACAGGGCGTAATAAGCACAGATACGCAGTATTTT.